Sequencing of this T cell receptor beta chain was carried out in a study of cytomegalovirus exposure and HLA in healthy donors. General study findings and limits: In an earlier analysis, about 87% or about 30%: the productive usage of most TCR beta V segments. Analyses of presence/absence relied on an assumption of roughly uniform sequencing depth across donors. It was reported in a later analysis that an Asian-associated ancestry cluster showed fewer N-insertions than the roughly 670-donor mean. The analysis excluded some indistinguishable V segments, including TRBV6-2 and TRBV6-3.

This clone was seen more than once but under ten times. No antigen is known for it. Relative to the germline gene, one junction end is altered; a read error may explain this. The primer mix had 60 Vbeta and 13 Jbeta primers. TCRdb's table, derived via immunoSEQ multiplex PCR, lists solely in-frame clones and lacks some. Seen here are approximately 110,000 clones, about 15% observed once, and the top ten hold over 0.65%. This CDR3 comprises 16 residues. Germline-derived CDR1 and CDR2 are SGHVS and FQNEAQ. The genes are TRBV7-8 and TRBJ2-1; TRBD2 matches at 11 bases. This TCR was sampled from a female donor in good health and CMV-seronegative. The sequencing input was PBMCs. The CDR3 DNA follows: TGTGCCAGCAGCCTCCGACTAGCGGGATCAGACAATGAGCAGCTCTTC. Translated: CASSLRLAGSDNEQLF. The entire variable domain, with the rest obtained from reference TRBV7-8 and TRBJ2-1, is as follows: GAGVSQSPRYKVAKRGQDVALRCDPISGHVSLFWYQQALGQGPEFLTYFQNEAQLDKSGLPSDRFFAERPEGSVSTLKIQRTQQEDSAVYLCASSLRLAGSDNEQLFGPGTRLTVL.